The rows below give T cell receptor beta chains drawn from one sample of a study of blood T cell repertoires in COVID-19. TCRdb keeps only in-frame clones here, not all; method: immunoSEQ multiplex PCR. Here the sample spans around 200,000 clones, over 80% being singletons. The sample consisted of PBMCs or T cells enriched from blood (not recorded which). The source of these receptors is a man aged 25 to 40 who had recovered from COVID-19. Both conserved end residues are part of each CDR3. Fields, in order: clone size, D gene, J gene, V gene, CDR3 protein, CDR3 DNA. D genes are given only for firm matches. Part of the rows lack a size; the others show once, few, many or a class for expanded clones.

>-|-|TRBJ1-5|TRBV4-3
CASSQAQGLGQPQHF
TGCGCCAGCAGCCAAGCCCAGGGACTGGGGCAGCCCCAGCATTTT
>-|-|TRBJ2-1|TRBV7-6
CASSLQTGSNEQFF
TGTGCCAGCAGCTTACAGACAGGTAGCAATGAGCAGTTCTTC
>-|-|TRBJ1-5|TRBV2
CASSERRQANQAQHF
TGTGCCAGCAGTGAAAGGCGACAGGCCAATCAGGCCCAGCATTTT
>-|TRBD1|TRBJ2-5|TRBV7-2
CASSFQGAETQYF
TGTGCCAGCAGCTTCCAGGGGGCAGAGACCCAGTACTTC
>-|TRBD1|TRBJ1-2|TRBV28
CASSLYGTGVYGYTF
TGTGCCAGCAGTTTATATGGGACAGGGGTCTATGGCTACACCTTC
>-|TRBD1|TRBJ2-2|TRBV5-5
CASSETGAPTGELFF
TGTGCCAGCAGCGAGACAGGGGCCCCCACCGGGGAGCTGTTTTTT
>-|-|TRBJ1-1|TRBV18
CASSRDTPNTEAFF
TGTGCCAGTTCCCGGGACACGCCGAACACTGAAGCTTTCTTT
>-|-|TRBJ1-6|TRBV6-5
CASKGDKGYYSPLHF
TGTGCCAGCAAGGGGGATAAGGGCTATTATTCACCCCTCCACTTT
>-|TRBD1|TRBJ2-5|TRBV11-2
CASSWGQLQETQYF
TGTGCCAGCAGCTGGGGACAGCTCCAAGAGACCCAGTACTTC
>once|-|TRBJ1-5|TRBV25-1
CASSMGQGTNQPQHF
TGTGCCAGCAGTATGGGTCAGGGAACAAATCAGCCCCAGCATTTT
>-|-|TRBJ2-5|TRBV21-1
CASQQIHRAPQETQYF
TGTGCCAGCCAACAAATTCACAGGGCCCCTCAAGAGACCCAGTACTTC
>once|-|TRBJ1-3|TRBV9
CASSPGQSSGNTIYF
TGTGCCAGCAGCCCCGGACAGAGCTCTGGAAACACCATATATTTT
>-|TRBD1|TRBJ1-3|TRBV5-4
CASSLEGAAGNTIYF
TGTGCCAGCAGCTTAGAGGGGGCTGCTGGAAACACCATATATTTT
>-|TRBD1|TRBJ2-7|TRBV6-5
CASSYSTGQRTYEQYF
TGTGCCAGCAGTTACTCGACGGGACAGAGGACCTACGAGCAGTACTTC
>-|TRBD1|TRBJ2-2|TRBV7-9
CASSLETGGTGELFF
TGTGCCAGCAGCTTGGAGACAGGGGGCACCGGGGAGCTGTTTTTT
>-|TRBD1|TRBJ2-7|TRBV9
CASSIGGQGTYEQYF
TGTGCCAGCAGCATTGGAGGACAGGGAACCTACGAGCAGTACTTC
>-|-|TRBJ1-1|TRBV5-1
CASSLAPPGSTEAFF
TGCGCCAGCAGCTTGGCCCCTCCAGGGTCCACTGAAGCTTTCTTT
>-|TRBD1|TRBJ2-5|TRBV11-3
CASSPGTGETQYF
TGTGCCAGCAGCCCTGGGACAGGGGAGACCCAGTACTTC
>-|-|TRBJ2-2|TRBV11-3
CASSLVSSGELFF
TGTGCCAGCAGCTTAGTTAGTTCCGGGGAGCTGTTTTTT
>-|TRBD2|TRBJ2-1|TRBV5-1
CASSPLAAYNEQFF
TGCGCCAGCAGCCCGCTAGCGGCCTACAATGAGCAGTTCTTC
>-|-|TRBJ2-7|TRBV6-1
CASSERSYEQYF
TGTGCCAGCAGTGAAAGGAGCTACGAGCAGTACTTC
>few|TRBD1|TRBJ1-1|TRBV10-3
CAISGKTGGTEAFF
TGTGCCATCAGTGGGAAAACAGGGGGCACTGAAGCTTTCTTT
>few|TRBD2|TRBJ2-7|TRBV24-1
CATSDGGDFPRYEQYF
TGTGCCACCAGTGATGGGGGGGACTTTCCCCGCTACGAGCAGTACTTC
>-|-|TRBJ1-1|TRBV9
CASSPRGKTEAFF
TGTGCCAGCAGCCCACGGGGTAAGACTGAAGCTTTCTTT
>-|-|TRBJ2-1|TRBV10-1
CASSESTLGTWQFF
TGCGCCAGCAGTGAGTCGACGCTAGGGACATGGCAGTTCTTC
>-|-|TRBJ2-7|TRBV10-2
CASSESIHEQYF
TGCGCCAGCAGTGAGTCTATCCACGAGCAGTACTTC
>-|TRBD1|TRBJ1-2|TRBV4-1
CASSQVQGARYGYTF
TGCGCCAGCAGCCAAGTCCAGGGGGCGAGGTATGGCTACACCTTC
>-|-|TRBJ1-1|TRBV14
CASSQVTGGAEAFF
TGTGCCAGCAGCCAAGTTACGGGGGGGGCAGAAGCTTTCTTT
>once|TRBD2|TRBJ2-1|TRBV14
CASSQDRREGLYNEQFF
TGTGCCAGCAGCCAAGATAGGAGGGAGGGCCTTTACAATGAGCAGTTCTTC
>-|-|TRBJ1-3|TRBV13
CASGRGNSGNTIYF
TGTGCCAGCGGTAGAGGGAACTCTGGAAACACCATATATTTT
>-|-|TRBJ1-5|TRBV4-3
CASSQDWPNRSNQPQHF
TGCGCCAGCAGCCAAGATTGGCCAAACAGGAGCAATCAGCCCCAGCATTTT